The clone carrying this T cell receptor beta chain was counted many times. Its antigen is unidentified. Generation of TCR cDNA used 5'RACE template switching (which added a universal primer site and UMIs). TCRdb analysed the 5' RACE reads with MiXCR anew, one entry per CDR3 protein. The table includes 200,000 to 300,000 distinct CDR3 sequences, more than 3.5% detected once. This sample was included in a study of T cells after yellow fever vaccination. Study-level results: Some clonotypes were seen in both the CD4 and the CD8 compartments. These made up a small share and likely arose from convergent recombination. Booster samples showed a return of most primary-vaccination clones (about 97% CD4, 70% to 90% CD8). FACS-sorted repertoires could contain abundant clonotypes contaminating from the bulk population.

Germline V lookup: CDR1 LGHNA, CDR2 YNFKEQ. The J segment lost 3 bases and the V segment lost 4 bases, leaving 9 bases of the junction unmatched. There are 17 residues in the CDR3. The material sequenced was PBMCs, taken 15 days after the yellow fever booster vaccination. This clonotype originated in a man aged 18 to 29 who received the YFV17D yellow fever vaccine. J is TRBJ2-1 and V is TRBV4-2, with 10 bases that match TRBD2. The CDR3 DNA reads as TGTGCCAGCAGCCCCCGGGCTAGCGGGGGACTCTACAATGAGCAGTTCTTC. Its protein product is CASSPRASGGLYNEQFF.